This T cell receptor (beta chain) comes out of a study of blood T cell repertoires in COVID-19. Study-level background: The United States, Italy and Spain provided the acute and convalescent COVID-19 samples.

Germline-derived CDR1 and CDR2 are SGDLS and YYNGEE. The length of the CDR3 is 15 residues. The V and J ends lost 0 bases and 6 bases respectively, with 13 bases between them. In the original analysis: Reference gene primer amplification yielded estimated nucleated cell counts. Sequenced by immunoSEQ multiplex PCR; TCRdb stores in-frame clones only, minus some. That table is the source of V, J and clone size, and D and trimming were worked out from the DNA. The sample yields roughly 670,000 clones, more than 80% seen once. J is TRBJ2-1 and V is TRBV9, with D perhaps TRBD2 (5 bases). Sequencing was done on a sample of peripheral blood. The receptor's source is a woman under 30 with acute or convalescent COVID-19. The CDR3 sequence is CASSVGTSGANEQFF. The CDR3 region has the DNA TGTGCCAGCAGCGTAGGGACTTCTGGAGCCAATGAGCAGTTCTTC.